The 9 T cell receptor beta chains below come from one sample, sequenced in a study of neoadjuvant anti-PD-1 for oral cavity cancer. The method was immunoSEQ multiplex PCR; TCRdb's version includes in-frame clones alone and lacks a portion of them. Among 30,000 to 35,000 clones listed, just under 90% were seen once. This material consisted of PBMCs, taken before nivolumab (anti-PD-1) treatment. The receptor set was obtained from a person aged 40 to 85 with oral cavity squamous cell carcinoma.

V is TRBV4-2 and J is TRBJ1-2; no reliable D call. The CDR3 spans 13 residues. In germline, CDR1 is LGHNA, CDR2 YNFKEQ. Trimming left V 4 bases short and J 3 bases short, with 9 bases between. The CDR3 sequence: CASSPRGDYGYTF. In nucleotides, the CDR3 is TGTGCCAGCAGCCCCCGCGGGGACTATGGCTACACCTTC.

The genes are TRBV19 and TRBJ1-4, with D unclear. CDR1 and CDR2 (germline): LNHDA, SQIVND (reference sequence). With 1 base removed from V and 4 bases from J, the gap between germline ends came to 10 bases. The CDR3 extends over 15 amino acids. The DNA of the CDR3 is TGTGCCAGTAGTATAGGTGGAGAAATTAATGAAAAACTGTTTTTT. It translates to CASSIGGEINEKLFF.

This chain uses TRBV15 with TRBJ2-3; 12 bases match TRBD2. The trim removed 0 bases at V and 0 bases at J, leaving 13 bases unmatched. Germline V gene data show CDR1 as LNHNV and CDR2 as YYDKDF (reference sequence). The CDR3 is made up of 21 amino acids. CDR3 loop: CATSRDLVLAGGSPSTDTQYF. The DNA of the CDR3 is TGTGCCACCAGCAGAGATTTGGTTCTAGCGGGGGGGTCCCCAAGCACAGATACGCAGTATTTT.

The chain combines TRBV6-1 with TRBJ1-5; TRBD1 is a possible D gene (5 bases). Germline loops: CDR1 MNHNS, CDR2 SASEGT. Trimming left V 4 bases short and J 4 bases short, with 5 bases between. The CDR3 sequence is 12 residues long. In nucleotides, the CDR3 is TGTGCCAGCAGTGCAGGGAATCAGCCCCAGCATTTT. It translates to CASSAGNQPQHF.

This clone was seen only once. Here the CDR3 DNA reads TGTGCCAGCAGCGTAGGCGGGGGGGCCCCGGTCGACGAGCAGTACTTC. Translation gives CASSVGGGAPVDEQYF. The chain carries TRBV9 and TRBJ2-7, with 9 bases identical to TRBD2. CDR3 size: 16 residues. Trimming cost V 0 bases and J 5 bases; bases outside gene matches: 9. From germline, CDR1 is SGDLS and CDR2 YYNGEE.

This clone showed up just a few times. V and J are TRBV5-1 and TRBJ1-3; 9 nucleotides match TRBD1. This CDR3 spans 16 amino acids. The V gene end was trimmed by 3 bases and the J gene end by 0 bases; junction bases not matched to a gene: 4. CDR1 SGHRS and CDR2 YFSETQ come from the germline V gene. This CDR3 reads CASSSGTGNSGNTIYF. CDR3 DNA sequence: TGCGCCAGCAGCTCCGGGACAGGGAACTCTGGAAACACCATATATTTT.

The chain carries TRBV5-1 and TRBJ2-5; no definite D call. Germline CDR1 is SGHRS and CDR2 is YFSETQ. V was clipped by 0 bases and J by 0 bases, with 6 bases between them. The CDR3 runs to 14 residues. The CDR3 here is CASSLVANQETQYF. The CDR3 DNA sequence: TGCGCCAGCAGCTTGGTAGCTAACCAAGAGACCCAGTACTTC.

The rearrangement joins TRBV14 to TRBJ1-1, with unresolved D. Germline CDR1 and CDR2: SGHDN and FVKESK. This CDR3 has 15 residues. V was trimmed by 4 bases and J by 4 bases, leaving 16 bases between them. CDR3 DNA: TGTGCCAGCAGCCCAGGATTTGGAGTAAGCACTGAAGCTTTCTTT. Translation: CASSPGFGVSTEAFF.

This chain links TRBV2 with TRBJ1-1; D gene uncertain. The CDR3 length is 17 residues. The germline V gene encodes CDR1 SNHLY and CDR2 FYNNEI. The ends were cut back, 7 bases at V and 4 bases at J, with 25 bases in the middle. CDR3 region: CASTPIALLVGTTEAFF. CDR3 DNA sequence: TGTGCCAGCACTCCAATTGCTTTGCTGGTGGGTACCACTGAAGCTTTCTTT.